This T cell receptor (beta chain) was documented in a study of T cells in Graves' hyperthyroidism and ophthalmopathy. This clonotype was seen repeatedly, ten times or more. The CDR3 loop spans 16 amino acids. The ends were cut back, 3 bases at V and 2 bases at J, with 15 bases in the middle. Germline assignment: CDR1 SGHTA and CDR2 FQGTGA. RNA transcripts yielded amplified TCR beta CDR3 regions. The TCR CDR3 was amplified in a first-round RT-PCR using the HTBI primer set. TCRdb itself ran the multiplex PCR reads through MiXCR, one entry per CDR3 protein. In the table there are hundreds of thousands of distinct CDR3 sequences, about 14% of which are singletons.

The clonotype comes from a man aged 18 to 29 with Graves' ophthalmopathy. This sequence joins TRBV7-3 and TRBJ2-3; D possibly corresponds to TRBD2 (6 bases). Sequencing was performed on blood. The CDR3 reads CASSFFGGDLTDTQYF. In DNA, the CDR3 is TGTGCCAGCAGCTTCTTCGGAGGGGATCTCACAGATACGCAGTATTTT.